Sequencing of this T cell receptor beta chain was carried out in a study of blood T cell repertoires in COVID-19. Study-level background: Cohort 3 donors counted as recovered after two negative PCRs, clearance, or resolved symptoms. T cells, B-cell-depleted T cells, or PBMCs supplied cDNA or gDNA.

Authors' methods: Estimation of nucleated cell counts was performed using reference gene primer amplification. Libraries were prepared by immunoSEQ multiplex PCR; TCRdb keeps only in-frame clonotypes and omits some of them. That table furnishes V, J and clone size, whereas the DNA furnished D and trimming. The data show 250,000 to 300,000 clones, roughly 91% seen once. Trimming removed 0 bases from V and 7 bases from J; junction bases left unmatched: 10. Germline CDR1 is SGHNT and CDR2 is YYREEE (reference sequence). The CDR3 is 16 residues long. The material sequenced was PBMCs or T cells enriched from blood (not recorded which). V is TRBV5-4 and J is TRBJ2-1; 7 nucleotides match TRBD2. This TCR was recovered from a woman in her fifties or sixties in a cohort exposed to, infected with or recovered from COVID-19 (not recorded which). The DNA for the CDR3 is TGTGCCAGCAGCTTGGCCCAAGGCGGGAGAGTGAATGAGCAGTTCTTC. Its translation is CASSLAQGGRVNEQFF.